A selection of T cell receptor beta chains follows, all from one sample in a study of response to subunit inactivated influenza vaccine. TCRdb reprocessed the RT-PCR reads via MiXCR and lists one record per CDR3 protein. The sample contains 500,000 to 550,000 distinct CDR3 sequences, 6% to 9% of which appear only once. Here the sequenced sample was PBMCs from blood, taken around 2 years after vaccination. The receptors derive from a man aged 45 to 70 who received an inactivated influenza vaccine. Both conserved end residues are part of each CDR3. A D gene is named only where the DNA matches it firmly. The listing skips clone size in some rows; elsewhere it reads once, few, many or a size class.

clone size	V gene	D gene	J gene	CDR3 DNA	CDR3 protein
many	TRBV5-1	.	TRBJ2-1	TGCGCCAGCAGCTTGGTAGAGGGCTCCTACAATGAGCAGTTCTTC	CASSLVEGSYNEQFF
.	TRBV7-8	.	TRBJ2-7	TGTGCCAGCAGCTTCCAGCCAGTCTCCTACGAGCAGTACTTC	CASSFQPVSYEQYF
few	TRBV11-2	TRBD1	TRBJ2-7	TGTGCCAGCAGCCTCGCTATGGACAGGATCTACGAGCAGTACTTC	CASSLAMDRIYEQYF
.	TRBV20-1	TRBD2	TRBJ2-7	TGCAGTGCTAGTACTGGGCGGGGGGGAGGCGAGCAGTACTTC	CSASTGRGGGEQYF
few	TRBV6-1	TRBD1	TRBJ2-3	TGTGCCAGCAGACGGGACAGCCTACGCACAGATACGCAGTATTTT	CASRRDSLRTDTQYF
.	TRBV12-3/TRBV12-4	TRBD2	TRBJ2-6	TGTGCCAGCAGGAAGACTAGCGGTTACTCTGGGGCCAACGTCCTGACTTTC	CASRKTSGYSGANVLTF
many	TRBV5-5	TRBD2	TRBJ2-1	TGTGCCAGCAGCACAACCCCGGGACTAGCGGCCGAGCAGTTCTTC	CASSTTPGLAAEQFF
few	TRBV7-2	TRBD1	TRBJ1-1	TGTGCCAGCAGCCTTACAGGGGTTATTACTGAAGCTTTCTTT	CASSLTGVITEAFF
many	TRBV5-5	.	TRBJ1-4	TGTGCCAGCAGCTTGAAACCGAGCAACAATGAAAAACTGTTTTTT	CASSLKPSNNEKLFF
few	TRBV20-1	TRBD2	TRBJ2-7	TGCAGTGCTAGAAGGGACTACTCAGACAAGCAGTACTTC	CSARRDYSDKQYF
.	TRBV4-3	.	TRBJ2-3	TGCGCCAGCAGCCAAGAGGTCAGACCAGAGACGCAGTATTTT	CASSQEVRPETQYF
few	TRBV29-1	.	TRBJ2-7	TGCAGCGGTACGGACACGGCGAACGAGCAGTACTTC	CSGTDTANEQYF
many	TRBV27	TRBD1	TRBJ2-7	TGTGCCAGCAGTCCGGATTTGATTCGGGACAGGGCCTACGAGCAGTACTTC	CASSPDLIRDRAYEQYF
many	TRBV9	.	TRBJ1-6	TGTGCCAGCAGCTCCCGGGACCTCGGGCATTCACCCCTCCACTTT	CASSSRDLGHSPLHF
many	TRBV20-1	TRBD1	TRBJ2-7	TGCAGTGCCTACCCGGACAGGGAATCCGAGCAGTACTTC	CSAYPDRESEQYF
many	TRBV12-3/TRBV12-4	.	TRBJ2-6	TGTGCCAGCAGTTCTCGGTACAGGGCCAACGTCCTGACTTTC	CASSSRYRANVLTF
.	TRBV11-2	.	TRBJ2-5	TGTGCCAGCAGTCGTCGCCCGGAGCCAGAGACCCAGTACTTC	CASSRRPEPETQYF
many	TRBV20-1	.	TRBJ2-1	TGCAGTGCTAGCCGGGGATGGGAGCAGTTCTTC	CSASRGWEQFF
few	TRBV20-1	TRBD1	TRBJ2-2	TGCAGTGCTAGAGATTGGCGACAGGGTCCTACCGGGGAGCTGTTTTTT	CSARDWRQGPTGELFF
.	TRBV20-1	TRBD2	TRBJ2-1	TGCAGTGCTAGAGATATAGCGGGAGGGCTGTACAATGAGCAGTTCTTC	CSARDIAGGLYNEQFF
few	TRBV6-2/TRBV6-3	.	TRBJ2-1	TGTGCCAGCAGGATGGGCCTTTTGGCCTCCTACAATGAGCAGTTCTTC	CASRMGLLASYNEQFF
few	TRBV18	.	TRBJ2-7	TGTGCCAGCTCACCATTTTCGGGTAACGAGCAGTACTTC	CASSPFSGNEQYF
.	TRBV24-1	TRBD2	TRBJ2-2	TGTGCCACGCAGCGCGGGAGAACCGGGGAGCTGTTTTTT	CATQRGRTGELFF
few	TRBV7-2	TRBD2	TRBJ2-1	TGTGCCAGCGCCCGAAGCGCTAGCGGGGGCAATGAGCAGTTCTTC	CASARSASGGNEQFF
.	TRBV7-9	.	TRBJ1-1	TGTGCCAGCAGCCCAGACCGACCCGGCCAAGCTTTCTTT	CASSPDRPGQAFF
few	TRBV7-2	.	TRBJ2-1	TGTGCCAGCAGCTTAGTCCTAACCAATGAGCAGTTCTTC	CASSLVLTNEQFF
few	TRBV3-1	TRBD1	TRBJ2-3	TGTGCCAGCAGCCGGACAGGGCAAAGCACAGATACGCAGTATTTT	CASSRTGQSTDTQYF
.	TRBV29-1	.	TRBJ2-7	TGCAGCGTTGGGGTCAACAGGGGAGGCGAGCAGTACTTC	CSVGVNRGGEQYF
.	TRBV11-2	.	TRBJ1-1	TGTGCCAGCAGCTTAGATATGGCAGGGAGGACTGAAGCTTTCTTT	CASSLDMAGRTEAFF
many	TRBV4-2	.	TRBJ2-4	TGTGCCAGCAGCCAAGTCAGCGAAAACATTCAGTACTTC	CASSQVSENIQYF
many	TRBV20-1	TRBD2	TRBJ2-3	TGCAGTGCTATTCTAGCGGGGGCCTTCCTCACAGATACGCAGTATTTT	CSAILAGAFLTDTQYF
.	TRBV6-5	.	TRBJ1-2	TGTGCCAGCAGTTATCAGGGAGGGAGCCTCTACACCTTC	CASSYQGGSLYTF
.	TRBV15	.	TRBJ2-1	TGTGCCACCAGCAGAGAGGCGACTGTGTTGAATGAGCAGTTCTTC	CATSREATVLNEQFF
few	TRBV7-2	.	TRBJ2-3	TGTGCCAGCAGCCCGCAAGCGCTTTCTAGCACAGATACGCAGTATTTT	CASSPQALSSTDTQYF
many	TRBV20-1	TRBD1	TRBJ1-5	TGCAGTGCTAGCTCCATCCTGACAGGGCGCAATCAGCCCCAGCATTTT	CSASSILTGRNQPQHF
few	TRBV7-9	TRBD2	TRBJ2-3	TGTGCCAGCAGCGAGAAACGACTAGCGGGGAGCACAGATACGCAGTATTTT	CASSEKRLAGSTDTQYF
.	TRBV10-3	.	TRBJ1-5	TGTGCCATCAGGGCACAGGAGATGCAGCCCCAGCATTTT	CAIRAQEMQPQHF
few	TRBV15	.	TRBJ1-5	TGTGCCACCAGCAGAGATCTCGTGGCGGCTCAGCCCCAGCATTTT	CATSRDLVAAQPQHF
many	TRBV9	.	TRBJ1-1	TGTGCCAGCAGCGTAGAAGGCGAGAACACTGAAGCTTTCTTT	CASSVEGENTEAFF
many	TRBV7-9	.	TRBJ2-1	TGTGCCAGCAGCCCGACCCGTAGCTCCTACAATGAGCAGTTCTTC	CASSPTRSSYNEQFF
.	TRBV6-2/TRBV6-3	TRBD2	TRBJ2-2	TGTGCCAGCAGTTACAGAATAGGGCTAGCGGCGTACACCGGGGAGCTGTTTTTT	CASSYRIGLAAYTGELFF
.	TRBV7-9	TRBD1	TRBJ1-6	TGTGCCAGCAGGAAACAGGGGAGTAGTTCACCCCTCCACTTT	CASRKQGSSSPLHF
many	TRBV5-6	.	TRBJ2-1	TGTGCCAGCAGCCTCACCACGGGTGAGCAGTTCTTC	CASSLTTGEQFF
.	TRBV20-1	.	TRBJ1-1	TGCAGTGCTAGAGGTCATCCCCTAGTGGGTGAAGCTTTCTTT	CSARGHPLVGEAFF
many	TRBV6-1	TRBD1	TRBJ2-5	TGTGCCAGCAGACTATCTACAGGGGAATTCCAAGAGACCCAGTACTTC	CASRLSTGEFQETQYF
.	TRBV29-1	.	TRBJ1-1	TGCAGCGTTTCGGAGGGGCGGAACACTGAAGCTTTCTTT	CSVSEGRNTEAFF
many	TRBV7-9	.	TRBJ2-5	TGTGCCAGCAGCTCCCAGCCGGGGAGGCAAGAGACCCAGTACTTC	CASSSQPGRQETQYF